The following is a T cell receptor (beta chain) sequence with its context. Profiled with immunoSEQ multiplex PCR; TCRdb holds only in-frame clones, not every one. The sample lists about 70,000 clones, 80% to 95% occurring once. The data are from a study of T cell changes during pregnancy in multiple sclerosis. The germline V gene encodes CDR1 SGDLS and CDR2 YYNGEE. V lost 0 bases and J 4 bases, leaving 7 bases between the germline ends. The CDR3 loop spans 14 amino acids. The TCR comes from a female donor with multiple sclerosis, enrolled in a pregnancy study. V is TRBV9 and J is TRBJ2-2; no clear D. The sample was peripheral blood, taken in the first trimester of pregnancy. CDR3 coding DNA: TGTGCCAGCAGCGTAGTAGAAACCACCGGGGAGCTGTTTTTT. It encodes CASSVVETTGELFF.